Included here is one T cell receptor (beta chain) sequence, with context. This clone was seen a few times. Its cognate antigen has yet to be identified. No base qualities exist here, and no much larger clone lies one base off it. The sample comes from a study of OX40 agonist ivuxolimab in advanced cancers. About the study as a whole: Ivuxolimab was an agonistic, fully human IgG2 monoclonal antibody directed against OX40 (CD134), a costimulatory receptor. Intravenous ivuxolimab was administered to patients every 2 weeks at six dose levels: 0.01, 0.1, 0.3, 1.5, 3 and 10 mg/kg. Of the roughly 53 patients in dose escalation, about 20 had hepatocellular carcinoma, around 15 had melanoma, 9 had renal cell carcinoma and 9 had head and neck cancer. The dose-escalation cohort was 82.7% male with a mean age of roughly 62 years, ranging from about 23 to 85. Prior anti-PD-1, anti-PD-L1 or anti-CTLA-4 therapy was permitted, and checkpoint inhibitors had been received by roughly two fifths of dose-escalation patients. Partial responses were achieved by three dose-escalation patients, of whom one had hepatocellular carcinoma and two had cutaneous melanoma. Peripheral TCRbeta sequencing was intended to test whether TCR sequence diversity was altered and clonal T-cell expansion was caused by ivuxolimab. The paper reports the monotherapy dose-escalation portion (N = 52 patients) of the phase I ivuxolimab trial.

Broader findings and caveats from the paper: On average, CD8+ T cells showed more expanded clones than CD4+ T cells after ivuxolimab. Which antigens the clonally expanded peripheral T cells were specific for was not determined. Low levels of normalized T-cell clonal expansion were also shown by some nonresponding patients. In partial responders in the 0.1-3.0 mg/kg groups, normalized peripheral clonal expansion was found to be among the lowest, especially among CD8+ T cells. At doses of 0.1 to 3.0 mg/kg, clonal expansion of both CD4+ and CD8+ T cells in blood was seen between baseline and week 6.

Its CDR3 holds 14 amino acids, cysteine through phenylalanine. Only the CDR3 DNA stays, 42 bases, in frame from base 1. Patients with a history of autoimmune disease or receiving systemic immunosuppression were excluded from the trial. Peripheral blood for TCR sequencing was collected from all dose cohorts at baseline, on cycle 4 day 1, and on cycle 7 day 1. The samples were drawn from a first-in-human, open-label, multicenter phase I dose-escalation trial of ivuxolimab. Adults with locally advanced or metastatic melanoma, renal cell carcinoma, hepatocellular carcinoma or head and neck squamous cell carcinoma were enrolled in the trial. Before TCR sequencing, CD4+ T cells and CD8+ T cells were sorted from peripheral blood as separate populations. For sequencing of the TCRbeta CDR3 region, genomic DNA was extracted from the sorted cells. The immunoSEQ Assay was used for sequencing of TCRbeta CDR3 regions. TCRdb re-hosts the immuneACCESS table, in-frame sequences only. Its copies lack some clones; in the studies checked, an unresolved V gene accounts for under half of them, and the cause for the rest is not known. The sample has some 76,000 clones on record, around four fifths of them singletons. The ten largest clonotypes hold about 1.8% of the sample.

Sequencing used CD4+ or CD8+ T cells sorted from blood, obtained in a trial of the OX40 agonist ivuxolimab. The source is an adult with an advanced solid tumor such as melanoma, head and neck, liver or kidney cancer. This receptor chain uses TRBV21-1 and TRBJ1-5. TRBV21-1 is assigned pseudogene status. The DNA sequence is TGTGCCAGCAGCAAAGAAAATAGCAATCAGCCCCAGCATTTT. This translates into CASSKENSNQPQHF.